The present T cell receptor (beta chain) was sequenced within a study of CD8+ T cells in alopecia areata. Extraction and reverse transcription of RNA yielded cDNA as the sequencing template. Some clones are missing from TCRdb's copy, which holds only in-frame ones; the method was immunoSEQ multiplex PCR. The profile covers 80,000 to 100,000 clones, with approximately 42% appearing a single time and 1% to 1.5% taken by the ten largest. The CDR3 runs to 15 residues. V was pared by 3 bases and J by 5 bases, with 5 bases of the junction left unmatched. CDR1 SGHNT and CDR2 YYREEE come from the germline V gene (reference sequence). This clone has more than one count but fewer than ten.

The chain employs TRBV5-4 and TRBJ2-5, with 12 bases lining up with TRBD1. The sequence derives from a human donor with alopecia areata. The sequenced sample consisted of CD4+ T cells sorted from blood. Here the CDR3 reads CASSSMGTGGETQYF. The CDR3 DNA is TGTGCCAGCAGCTCTATGGGGACAGGGGGCGAGACCCAGTACTTC. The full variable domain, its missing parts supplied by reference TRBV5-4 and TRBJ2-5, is ETGVTQSPTHLIKTRGQQVTLRCSSQSGHNTVSWYQQALGQGPQFIFQYYREEENGRGNFPPRFSGLQFPNYSSELNVNALELDDSALYLCASSSMGTGGETQYFGPGTRLLVL.